This T cell receptor beta chain came from a study of T cell clonotyping in hematopoietic cell transplantation. V lost 6 bases, J lost 4 bases, and 6 bases stayed unmatched. Germline loops: CDR1 MNHEY, CDR2 SVGAGI. This CDR3 is built from 15 residues. Time point reported: recipient sample about 28 days before transplant, after cytoreduction. The method was immunoSEQ multiplex PCR; TCRdb's version includes in-frame clones alone and lacks a portion of them. The data contain 25,000 to 35,000 clones, 60% to 80% of them singletons. The source is a middle-aged man with myelodysplastic syndrome. Some clones in this sample may be carry-over from other donors' samples. The sequences come from peripheral blood mononuclear cells, collected before stem cell transplant. V gene TRBV6-5 combines with J gene TRBJ2-3; 11 nucleotides agree with TRBD2. The CDR3 loop is CASSRLAGIADTQYF. The CDR3 DNA follows: TGTGCCAGCAGCCGACTAGCGGGGATCGCAGATACGCAGTATTTT.